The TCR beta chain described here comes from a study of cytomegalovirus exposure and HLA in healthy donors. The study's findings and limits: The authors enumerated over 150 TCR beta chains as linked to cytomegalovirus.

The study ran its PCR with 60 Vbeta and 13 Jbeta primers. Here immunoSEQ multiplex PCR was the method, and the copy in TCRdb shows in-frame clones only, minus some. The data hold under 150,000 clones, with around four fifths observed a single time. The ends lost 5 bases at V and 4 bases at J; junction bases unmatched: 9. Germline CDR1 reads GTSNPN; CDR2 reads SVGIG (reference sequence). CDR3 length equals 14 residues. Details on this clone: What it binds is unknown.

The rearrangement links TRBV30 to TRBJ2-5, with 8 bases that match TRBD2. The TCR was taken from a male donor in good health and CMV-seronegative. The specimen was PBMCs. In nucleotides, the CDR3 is TGTGCCTGGGAATGGGCGGCGGGAGGAGAGACCCAGTACTTC. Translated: CAWEWAAGGETQYF.